Below are 6 T cell receptor beta chains sequenced from a single sample in a study of T cell repertoires in cytomegalovirus infection. TCRdb called the reads again in MiXCR, with one record for every CDR3 protein. The sample shows about 83,000 distinct CDR3 sequences, roughly half of them seen only once. For these receptors, no antigen is known. Sequenced material: CD8+ T cells from cultured PBMCs, taken from culture after CMV antigen stimulation. All receptors derive from a human donor in good health (CMV status not recorded). Some clones in this sample may be carry-over from other donors' samples.

This clonotype was recorded a few times. The rearrangement joins TRBV11-2 to TRBJ2-1, with TRBD1 matching 9 bases. J was trimmed by 10 bases and V by 2 bases; bases with no gene match: 15. This CDR3 comprises 17 residues. Germline assignment: CDR1 SGHAT and CDR2 FQNNGV. In DNA, the CDR3 is TGTGCCAGCAGCTTAAACCTTCCGGGACAGGGCCTTTACGAGCAGTTCTTC. Its translation is CASSLNLPGQGLYEQFF. Drawing the rest from reference TRBV11-2 and TRBJ2-1, the complete variable domain is EAGVAQSPRYKIIEKRQSVAFWCNPISGHATLYWYQQILGQGPKLLIQFQNNGVVDDSQLPKDRFSAERLKGVDSTLKIQPAKLEDSAVYLCASSLNLPGQGLYEQFFGPGTRLTVL.

This clonotype occurred a few times. The chain couples TRBV11-3 to TRBJ2-1, with TRBD1 identical over 10 bases. CDR1 is SGHNT, CDR2 YENEEA, per germline. J was trimmed by 6 bases and V by 5 bases; bases with no gene match: 4. The CDR3 totals 14 residues. The DNA for the CDR3 is TGTGCCAGCAGCCCTCGGACAGGGGGCAATGAGCAGTTCTTC. Amino acid sequence: CASSPRTGGNEQFF. The variable domain in full, completed from reference TRBV11-3 and TRBJ2-1, reads EAGVVQSPRYKIIEKKQPVAFWCNPISGHNTLYWYLQNLGQGPELLIRYENEEAVDDSQLPKDRFSAERLKGVDSTLKIQPAELGDSAVYLCASSPRTGGNEQFFGPGTRLTVL.

V usage is TRBV7-8 and J usage is TRBJ2-2; no reliable D call. In germline, CDR1 is SGHVS, CDR2 FQNEAQ. The CDR3 runs to 13 residues. V lost 7 bases and J 1 base, leaving 7 bases between the germline ends. The CDR3 DNA is TGTGCCAGCATTCCCAAGAACACCGGGGAGCTGTTTTTT. The encoded protein is CASIPKNTGELFF.

J is TRBJ2-3 and V is TRBV12-3 or TRBV12-4, with TRBD2 matching 11 bases. This CDR3 is built from 16 residues. V shed 5 bases, J shed 1 base, and the junction held 5 bases outside the gene matches. The CDR3 spells CASSPLAGGRTDTQYF. The CDR3 DNA follows: TGTGCCAGCAGTCCTCTAGCGGGAGGACGCACAGATACGCAGTATTTT.

The rearrangement uses TRBV5-1 and TRBJ1-5, with D possibly being TRBD1 (5 bases). V lost 0 bases and J lost 7, with 17 bases in between. Germline lookup yields CDR1 SGHRS and CDR2 YFSETQ. This CDR3 region has 16 residues. CDR3 sequence (DNA): TGCGCCAGCAGCTTGGCCGTTATCGGGGCTGGACAGCCCCAGCATTTT. This sequence encodes CASSLAVIGAGQPQHF.

This clonotype was recorded a few times. The chain couples TRBV7-3 to TRBJ2-1; D is possibly TRBD1 (7 bases). Deletions cut 5 bases from V and 4 bases from J, with 9 bases between. Germline loops: CDR1 SGHTA, CDR2 FQGTGA. The CDR3 sequence is 13 residues long. The CDR3 DNA is TGTGCCAGCAGCCAGGGGGGATACAATGAGCAGTTCTTC. This sequence encodes CASSQGGYNEQFF.